This T cell receptor (delta chain) stems from a study of γδ T cells in repeated Plasmodium falciparum infection. As concerns this clone: A single base is all that separates this from a far larger clone, so a read error is likely. Other DNA variants within this sample encode the same CDR3.

TCRdb redid clone calling on the multiplex PCR reads using CATT. The data hold 75,000 to 100,000 delta-chain clones, with around 1.4% observed a single time. This CDR3 is built from 12 residues. CDR1 and CDR2 from the germline V gene are TSWWSYY and QGS. Trimming took 6 bases from V and 8 from J, leaving 13 bases between them. Vgamma9/Vdelta2+ and Vdelta2-negative gammadelta T cells were flow-sorted from PBMC for bulk sequencing. The V gene is TRDV1, the J gene TRDJ1; D unresolved. This sequence was found in a pool of human donors (malaria-infected and uninfected, not separated). Sequenced input: gamma-delta T cells from blood. CDR3 DNA: TGTGCTCTTGGAGCCGTTTCCCAAAAACTCATCTTT. This encodes CALGAVSQKLIF.